These 12 T cell receptor beta chains were sequenced from one sample in a study of control samples from healthy donors and cancer patients. TCRdb keeps only in-frame clones here, not all; method: immunoSEQ multiplex PCR. The data show roughly 200,000 clones, 90% to 95% seen once. Sequencing input: blood. The receptor source for this set is a man aged 45-65 years in good health.

The V call is TRBV6-5, the J call TRBJ2-1; TRBD2 might be the D (5 bases). Trimming took off 2 bases at V and 4 bases at J, with 6 bases between the two ends. The CDR3 is 13 residues long. Germline V gives CDR1 MNHEY, CDR2 SVGAGI. The CDR3 spells CASSYGGYNEQFF. The CDR3 coding sequence is TGTGCCAGCAGTTACGGAGGATACAATGAGCAGTTCTTC.

The rearrangement links TRBV19 to TRBJ2-3; 8 bases align to TRBD1. Germline CDR1 reads LNHDA; CDR2 reads SQIVND (reference sequence). V shed 3 bases and J 3 bases; nucleotides not matched to a gene: 5. The CDR3 covers 15 residues. Here the CDR3 DNA reads TGTGCCAGTAGTATTAGGACAGGGTTTACAGATACGCAGTATTTT. It yields the protein CASSIRTGFTDTQYF.

V and J are TRBV6-5 and TRBJ1-2; 7 bases map to TRBD1. CDR3 length: 14 residues. The germline V gene has CDR1 MNHEY and CDR2 SVGAGI. Trimming took 2 bases from V and 5 from J; bases not matched to a gene: 5. CDR3 in amino acids: CASSYAGQVYGYTF. The CDR3 coding sequence is TGTGCCAGCAGTTACGCCGGACAGGTGTATGGCTACACCTTC.

V is TRBV20-1 and J is TRBJ2-3; D not resolved. The CDR3 spans 11 residues. Between the trimmed V and J ends, which lost 2 bases and 5 bases, there was a span of 5 bases. Germline V CDR1 and CDR2: DFQATT, SNEGSKA (reference sequence). The CDR3 coding sequence is TGCAGTGCTAGAAAGCTAGATACGCAGTATTTT. Amino acids: CSARKLDTQYF.

J is TRBJ2-5 and V is TRBV7-9; a possible D gene is TRBD1 (5 bases). Per the germline V gene, CDR1 is SEHNR and CDR2 is FQNEAQ (reference sequence). The CDR3 is 13 residues long. V was trimmed by 4 bases and J by 5 bases, leaving 11 bases between them. This chain's CDR3 is CASSSLGRETQYF. CDR3 DNA: TGTGCCAGCAGCTCCCTGGGGCGGGAGACCCAGTACTTC.

The chain has TRBV7-2 and TRBJ1-3; a possible D gene is TRBD1 (6 bases). Germline loops: CDR1 SGHTA, CDR2 FQGNSA. V gave up 8 bases and J gave up 0 bases, with 17 bases separating them. The CDR3 sequence is 16 residues long. The CDR3 here is CASSFRGGISGNTIYF. CDR3 nucleotide sequence: TGTGCCAGCTCCTTTAGGGGGGGGATCTCTGGAAACACCATATATTTT.

The rearrangement joins TRBV6-6 to TRBJ2-5; TRBD2 matches 10 bases. CDR1 is MNHNY and CDR2 is SVGAGI in the germline V gene (reference sequence). The CDR3 sequence is 15 residues long. V lost 5 bases to trimming and J lost 4 bases; unmatched junction nucleotides: 7. The DNA for the CDR3 is TGTGCCAGCAGTAACGGGGTAGCGGGGGGAGAGACCCAGTACTTC. Its protein is CASSNGVAGGETQYF.

V is TRBV5-1 and J is TRBJ1-2, with TRBD1 matching 8 bases. Germline CDR1 is SGHRS and CDR2 is YFSETQ. Trimming removed 4 bases from V and 4 bases from J; junction bases left unmatched: 12. The length of the CDR3 is 16 residues. CDR3 bases: TGCGCCAGCAGCCTTCACCCGACAGGGGTTGGCTATGGCTACACCTTC. Translated: CASSLHPTGVGYGYTF.

This chain links TRBV7-2 with TRBJ1-1; perhaps TRBD1 as D (5 bases). V lost 1 base to trimming and J lost 4 bases, with 16 bases between them. CDR1 and CDR2 from the germline V gene are SGHTA and FQGNSA. This CDR3 spans 16 amino acids. DNA for the CDR3: TGTGCCAGCAGCTTAGGCCCCGCCAGGGCAGGCACTGAAGCTTTCTTT. Encoded protein: CASSLGPARAGTEAFF.

The genes are TRBV28 and TRBJ1-5; D ambiguous. Trimming removed 7 bases at V and 0 bases at J, with 13 bases between. This CDR3 has 15 residues. Germline-derived CDR1 and CDR2 are MDHEN and SYDVKM. The CDR3 region is CASTREDNSNQPQHF. CDR3 DNA: TGTGCCAGCACCCGGGAAGATAATAGCAATCAGCCCCAGCATTTT.

This chain connects TRBV6-5 to TRBJ2-7; 7 positions match TRBD1. Trimming cost V 5 bases and J 4 bases; bases outside gene matches: 11. This CDR3 is built from 15 residues. CDR1 is MNHEY and CDR2 is SVGAGI in the germline V gene. For the CDR3, the DNA is TGTGCCAGCAGTCCCCTCTCGACAGGGCGGTACGAGCAGTACGTC. Residues: CASSPLSTGRYEQYV.

The CDR3 region has the DNA TGTGCCAGCAGTGAACGTCAGGGGTATGAAAAACTGTTTTTT. It encodes CASSERQGYEKLFF. The chain is built from TRBV2 and TRBJ1-4; D is possibly TRBD1 (6 bases). Germline V lookup: CDR1 SNHLY, CDR2 FYNNEI. The ends were cut back, 2 bases at V and 6 bases at J, with 10 bases in the middle. The CDR3 sequence is 14 residues long.